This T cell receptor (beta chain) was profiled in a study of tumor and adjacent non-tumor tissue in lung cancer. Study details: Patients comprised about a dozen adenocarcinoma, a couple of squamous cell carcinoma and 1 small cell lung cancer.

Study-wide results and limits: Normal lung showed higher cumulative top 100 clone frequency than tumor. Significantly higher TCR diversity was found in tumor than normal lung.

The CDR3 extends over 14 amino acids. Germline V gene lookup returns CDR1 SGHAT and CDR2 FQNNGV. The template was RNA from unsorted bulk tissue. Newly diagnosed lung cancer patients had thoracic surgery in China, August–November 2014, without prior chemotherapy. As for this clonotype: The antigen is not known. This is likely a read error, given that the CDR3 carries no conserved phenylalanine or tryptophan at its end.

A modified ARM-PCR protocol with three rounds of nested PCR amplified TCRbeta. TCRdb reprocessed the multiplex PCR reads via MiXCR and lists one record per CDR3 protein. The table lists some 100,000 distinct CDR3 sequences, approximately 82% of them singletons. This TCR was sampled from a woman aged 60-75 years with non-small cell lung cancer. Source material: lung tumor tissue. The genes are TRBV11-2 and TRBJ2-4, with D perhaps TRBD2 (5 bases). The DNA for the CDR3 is TGTGCCAGAAGCTTCCCCACCAGAGGGAACATTCAGTACCTC. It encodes CARSFPTRGNIQYL.